This T cell receptor (beta chain) was observed in a study of T cell repertoires in cytomegalovirus infection. Study background: In public TCR beta signatures, there were indications of both CMV infection and matching HLA type.

Study results and caveats: The ex vivo response was dominated by HLA-C-restricted CMV-specific TCR beta clonotypes.

The CDR3 is 13 residues long. V lost 3 bases, J lost 3 bases, and 8 bases lay in between. Germline loops: CDR1 MGHRA, CDR2 YSYEKL. In the case of this clonotype: Its antigen remains unidentified.

Each CDR3 protein is one row after TCRdb ran MiXCR on the reads. The table records 200,000 or so distinct CDR3 sequences, about 38% of them present only once. Sample: CD8+ T cells from cultured PBMCs, taken from culture after CMV antigen stimulation. The rearrangement uses TRBV4-1 and TRBJ1-1, with D maybe TRBD1 (6 bases). This clonotype was obtained from a human donor in good health (CMV status not recorded). Some clones in this sample may be carry-over from other donors' samples. In DNA, the CDR3 is TGCGCCAGCAGCCATAACAGGGACACTGAAGCTTTCTTT. Amino acids: CASSHNRDTEAFF.